Reported below is one T cell receptor (beta chain). The CDR3 is 13 amino acids. The trim removed 5 bases at V and 5 bases at J, leaving 5 bases unmatched. CDR1 and CDR2 from the germline V gene are SGHTA and FQGNSA. The sample belongs to a study of cytomegalovirus exposure and HLA in healthy donors. PCR primers comprised 60 Vbeta and 13 Jbeta primers. Sequenced by immunoSEQ multiplex PCR; TCRdb stores in-frame clones only, minus some. This sample has around 200,000 clones; almost 85% occur once, and the top ten carry about 2.5%. The specimen sequenced was PBMCs. This TCR came from a woman in her 50s in good health and CMV-seronegative. The chain has TRBV7-2 and TRBJ2-5, with 7 bases matching TRBD1. Here the CDR3 reads CASSLGQVETQYF. The CDR3 DNA reads TGTGCCAGCAGCCTAGGACAGGTGGAGACCCAGTACTTC.